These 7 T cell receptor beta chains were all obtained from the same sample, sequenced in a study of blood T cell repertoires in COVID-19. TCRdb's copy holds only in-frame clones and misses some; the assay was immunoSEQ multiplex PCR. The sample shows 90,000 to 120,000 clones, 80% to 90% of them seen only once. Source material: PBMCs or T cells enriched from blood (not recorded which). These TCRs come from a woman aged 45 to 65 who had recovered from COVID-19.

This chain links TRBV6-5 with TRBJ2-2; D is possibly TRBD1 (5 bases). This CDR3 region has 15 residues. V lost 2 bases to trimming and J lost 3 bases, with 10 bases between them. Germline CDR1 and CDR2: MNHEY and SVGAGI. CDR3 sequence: CASSYPGKDTGELFF. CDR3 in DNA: TGTGCCAGCAGTTACCCAGGGAAGGACACCGGGGAGCTGTTTTTT.

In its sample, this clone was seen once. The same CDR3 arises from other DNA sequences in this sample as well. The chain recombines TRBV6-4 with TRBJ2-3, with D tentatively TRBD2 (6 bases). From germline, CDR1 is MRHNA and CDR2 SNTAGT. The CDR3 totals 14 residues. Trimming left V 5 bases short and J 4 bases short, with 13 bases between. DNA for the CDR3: TGTGCCAGCAGTAGTAGCGGAGGGCCAGATACGCAGTATTTT. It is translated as CASSSSGGPDTQYF.

The CDR3 here is CASSTTLALSYNEQFF. The CDR3 region has the DNA TGTGCCAGTAGTACCACTCTAGCGCTCTCCTACAATGAGCAGTTCTTC. V is TRBV19 and J is TRBJ2-1; a weak D match, TRBD2 (6 bases). The CDR3 has 16 amino acids. CDR1 LNHDA and CDR2 SQIVND come from the germline V gene (reference sequence). V was shortened by 4 bases and J by 0 bases, with 13 bases between the two germline ends. The full variable domain, in which reference TRBV19 and TRBJ2-1 provide the parts outside the CDR3, is DGGITQSPKYLFRKEGQNVTLSCEQNLNHDAMYWYRQDPGQGLRLIYYSQIVNDFQKGDIAEGYSVSREKKESFPLTVTSAQKNPTAFYLCASSTTLALSYNEQFFGPGTRLTVL.

CDR3 in DNA: TGTGCCAGCAGAACTAGCACAGATACGCAGTATTTT. Translated, it gives CASRTSTDTQYF. The rearrangement joins TRBV7-8 to TRBJ2-3; the D is unclear. This CDR3 has 12 residues. V lost 6 bases and J 0 bases, leaving 4 bases between the germline ends. Germline lookup yields CDR1 SGHVS and CDR2 FQNEAQ.

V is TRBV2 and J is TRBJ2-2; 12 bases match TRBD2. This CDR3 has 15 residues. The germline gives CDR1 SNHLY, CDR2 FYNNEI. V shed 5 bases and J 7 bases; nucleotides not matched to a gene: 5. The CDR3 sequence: CASSPLAGGNGELFF. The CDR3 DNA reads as TGTGCCAGCAGTCCACTAGCGGGGGGAAACGGGGAGCTGTTTTTT.

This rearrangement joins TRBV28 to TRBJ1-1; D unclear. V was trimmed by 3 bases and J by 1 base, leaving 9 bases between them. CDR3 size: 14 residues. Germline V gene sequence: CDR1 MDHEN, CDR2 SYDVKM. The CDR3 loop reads CASSFVRGNTEAFF. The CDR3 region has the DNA TGTGCCAGCAGTTTTGTACGGGGGAACACTGAAGCTTTCTTT. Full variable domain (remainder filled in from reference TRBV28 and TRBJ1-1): DVKVTQSSRYLVKRTGEKVFLECVQDMDHENMFWYRQDPGLGLRLIYFSYDVKMKEKGDIPEGYSVSREKKERFSLILESASTNQTSMYLCASSFVRGNTEAFFGQGTRLTVV.

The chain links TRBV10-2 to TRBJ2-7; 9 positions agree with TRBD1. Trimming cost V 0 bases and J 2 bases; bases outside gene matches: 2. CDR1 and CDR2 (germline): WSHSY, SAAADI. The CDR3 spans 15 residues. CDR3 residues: CASSESGQGTYEQYF. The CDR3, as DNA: TGCGCCAGCAGTGAGTCGGGACAGGGAACCTACGAGCAGTACTTC.